This T cell receptor (beta chain) comes out of a study of cytomegalovirus exposure and HLA in healthy donors. PCR primers comprised 60 Vbeta and 13 Jbeta primers. Sequencing was performed with immunoSEQ multiplex PCR; in TCRdb, only in-frame clones are kept and a portion is missing. The repertoire consists of 150,000 to 200,000 clones, with roughly 80% occurring once and the leading ten covering more than 0.75%. The receptor was derived from a girl aged 2 to 10 in good health and CMV-seropositive. Specimen: PBMCs.

Written as DNA, the CDR3 is TGTGCCAGCATGCACGGGGACCAAGAGACCCAGTACTTC. It translates to CASMHGDQETQYF. The gene calls are TRBV2 and TRBJ2-5; D may be TRBD2 (5 bases). Germline V gives CDR1 SNHLY, CDR2 FYNNEI. V dropped 7 bases and J dropped 0 bases, with 9 bases sitting between them. This CDR3 has 13 residues.